The sequence of this T cell receptor beta chain was determined in a study of chemoradiotherapy in HPV16-positive cancers. Regarding the study as a whole: During treatment, candidate HPV-specific clones and E7-related motifs expanded in tumor.

This clone was observed a few times. The antigen is undetermined. In germline, CDR1 is SGHTA, CDR2 FQGTGA. The CDR3 runs to 13 residues. The J segment lost 7 bases and the V segment lost 5 bases, leaving 7 bases of the junction unmatched. Profiling relied on immunoSEQ multiplex PCR, and the TCRdb table lists in-frame clones only, not all of them. The sample has about 7,000 clones, about 79% seen once. The chain has TRBV7-3 and TRBJ1-2; 7 nucleotides agree with TRBD1. This TCR was recovered from a human donor with HPV-associated anogenital cancer. Collection of the sample occurred from a patient who underwent chemoradiotherapy. CDR3 region: CASSQRQGGGYTF. CDR3 nucleotides: TGTGCCAGCAGCCAAAGACAGGGAGGTGGCTACACCTTC.